The present TCR beta chain was sequenced within a study of cytomegalovirus exposure and HLA in healthy donors. On the study more broadly: Researchers found that more than 70% of fewer than 450 genotyped donors fell within the Caucasian-associated ancestry cluster.

Study-level findings and limits: High specificity and sensitivity for cytomegalovirus status were reported for the classifier. A later analysis appeared to link common viral pathogens to several of the most significant clusters.

For this clone: What it binds is not known.

V lost 4 bases and J lost 0, with 11 bases in between. The CDR3 loop spans 14 amino acids. From germline, CDR1 is SGDLS and CDR2 YYNGEE. The PCR used 60 Vbeta and 13 Jbeta primers. Per the authors' pipeline: Later, roughly 80 million unique TCR beta chains were counted in an analysis, and 8.5 million to 13 million of them were shared. Data came from immunoSEQ multiplex PCR; TCRdb stores just in-frame clones and leaves some out. V, J and clone size reflect that table, while D and trimming were determined from the DNA. Of a few hundred thousand clones in the sample, roughly 80% are singletons; the top ten hold about 0.3%.

This chain links TRBV9 with TRBJ2-7; tentatively, D is TRBD1 (6 bases). The receptor comes from a girl aged 2 to 10 in good health and CMV-seronegative. The specimen was PBMCs. Written as DNA, the CDR3 is TGTGCCAGCAGCTACGCACAGGGCTCCTACGAGCAGTACTTC. Residues: CASSYAQGSYEQYF.